The entry below describes one T cell receptor beta chain. The data are from a study of blood T cell repertoires in COVID-19. Study overall: T cells, B-cell-depleted T cells, or PBMCs supplied cDNA or gDNA.

The CDR3 length is 15 residues. The junction had 2 bases not matched to a gene; V was cut back by 1 base and J by 4 bases. The germline gives CDR1 SGHNT, CDR2 YENEEA. Original methodology: Amplification from reference gene primers served as the basis for estimated nucleated cell counts. Produced via immunoSEQ multiplex PCR; TCRdb's table is partial and in-frame only. That table furnishes V, J and clone size, whereas the DNA furnished D and trimming. The repertoire consists of fewer than 55,000 clones, with around 86% occurring once and the leading ten covering about 7%. The chain is built from TRBV11-3 and TRBJ2-7; 12 positions agree with TRBD1. The source is an older man with active COVID-19. The material sequenced was peripheral blood. CDR3 coding DNA: TGTGCCAGCAGCTTAGCGGGACAGGGGGCGTACGAGCAGTACTTC. The encoded protein is CASSLAGQGAYEQYF.